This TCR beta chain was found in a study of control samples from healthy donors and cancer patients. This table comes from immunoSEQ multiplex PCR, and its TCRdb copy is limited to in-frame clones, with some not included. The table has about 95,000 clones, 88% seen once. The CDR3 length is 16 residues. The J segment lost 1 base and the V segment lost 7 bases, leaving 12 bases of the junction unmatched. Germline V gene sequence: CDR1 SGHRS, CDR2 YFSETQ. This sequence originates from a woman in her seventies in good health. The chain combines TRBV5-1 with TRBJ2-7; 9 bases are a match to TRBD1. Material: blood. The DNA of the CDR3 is TGCGCCAGCGCCGCCCAAGGGACAGGGACGTCCTACGAGCAGTACTTC. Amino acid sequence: CASAAQGTGTSYEQYF.